One TCR beta chain is described in this entry. The antigen this receptor binds is unknown. Base qualities were left out, and no much larger clone turns up one base away. Libraries were made using RT-PCR. Sequencing instrument: Illumina HiSeq 2500. The public reads were reanalyzed by TCRdb: fastp trimming at Q25, MiXCR alignment, in-frame beta chains only. A single entry per CDR3 protein holds the most common genes and DNA from its merged rows. This sample lists roughly 790,000 distinct CDR3 sequences; 21% were detected once. Of the sample, roughly a tenth falls within the top ten clones. This record belongs to a study of response to subunit inactivated influenza vaccine (dated 2018 in TCRdb). For the study in its entirety: Deep quantitative profiling of the T cell receptor repertoire was used in the study to follow responses to a trivalent subunit inactivated influenza vaccine. The research as a whole found: The authors suggested that each seasonal influenza vaccination may recruit only a limited number of new T cells.

From the germline V gene, CDR1 is MGHRA and CDR2 is YSYEKL. The CDR3 starts with the cysteine, ends with the phenylalanine, and has 16 residues. The only DNA kept is the CDR3, 48 bases in frame from the first base. V sheds 1 base and J sheds 4 bases, leaving 17 bases between their ends. Recombination linked TRBV4-1 to TRBJ2-7; the D gene cannot be resolved beyond TRBD1 or TRBD2, each matching 6 bases. This receptor was identified in a man aged 45 to 65 who received an inactivated influenza vaccine. Donor details come from another sample of the same person, matched by shared clones. Source: PBMCs from blood, taken 5 days after vaccination. The CDR3 here reads CASSQGDGGPRYEQYF. The nucleotides read TGCGCCAGCAGCCAAGGAGATGGGGGGCCTCGTTACGAGCAGTACTTC.